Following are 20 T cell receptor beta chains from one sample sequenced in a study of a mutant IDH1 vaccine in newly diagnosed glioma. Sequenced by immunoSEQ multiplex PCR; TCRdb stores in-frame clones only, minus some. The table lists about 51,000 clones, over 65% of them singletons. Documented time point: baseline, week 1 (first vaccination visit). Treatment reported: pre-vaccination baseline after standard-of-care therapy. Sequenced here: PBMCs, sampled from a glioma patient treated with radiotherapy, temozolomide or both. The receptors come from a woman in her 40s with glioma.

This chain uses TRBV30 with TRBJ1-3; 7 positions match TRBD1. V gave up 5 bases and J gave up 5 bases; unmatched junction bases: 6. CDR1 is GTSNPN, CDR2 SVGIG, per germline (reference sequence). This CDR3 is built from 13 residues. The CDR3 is CAWGQGGRNTIYF. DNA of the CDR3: TGTGCCTGGGGCCAGGGGGGGAGAAACACCATATATTTT.

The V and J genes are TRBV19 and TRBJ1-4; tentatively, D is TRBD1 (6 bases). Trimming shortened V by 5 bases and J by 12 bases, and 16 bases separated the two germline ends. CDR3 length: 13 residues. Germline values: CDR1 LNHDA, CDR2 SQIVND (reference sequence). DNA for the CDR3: TGTGCCAGTAGTCCAACAGGGCCACGGGAACTGTTTTTT. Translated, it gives CASSPTGPRELFF.

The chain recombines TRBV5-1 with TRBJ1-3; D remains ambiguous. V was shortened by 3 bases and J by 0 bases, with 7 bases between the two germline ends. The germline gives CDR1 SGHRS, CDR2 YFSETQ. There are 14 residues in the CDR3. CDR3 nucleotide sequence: TGCGCCAGCAGCTCGGTCCCCTCTGGAAACACCATATATTTT. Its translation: CASSSVPSGNTIYF. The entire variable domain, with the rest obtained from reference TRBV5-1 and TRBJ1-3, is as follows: KAGVTQTPRYLIKTRGQQVTLSCSPISGHRSVSWYQQTPGQGLQFLFEYFSETQRNKGNFPGRFSGRQFSNSRSEMNVSTLELGDSALYLCASSSVPSGNTIYFGEGSWLTVV.

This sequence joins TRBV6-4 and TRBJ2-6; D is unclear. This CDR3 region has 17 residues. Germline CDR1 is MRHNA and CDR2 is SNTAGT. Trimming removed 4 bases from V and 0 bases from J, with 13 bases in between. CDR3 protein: CASSVSPMDSGANVLTF. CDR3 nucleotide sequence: TGTGCCAGCAGTGTGAGCCCTATGGACTCTGGGGCCAACGTCCTGACTTTC.

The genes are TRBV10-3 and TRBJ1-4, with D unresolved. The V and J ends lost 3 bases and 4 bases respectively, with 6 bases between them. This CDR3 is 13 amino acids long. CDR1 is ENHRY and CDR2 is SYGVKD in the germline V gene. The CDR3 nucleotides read TGTGCCATCAGTGACCCGGATAATGAAAAACTGTTTTTT. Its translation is CAISDPDNEKLFF.

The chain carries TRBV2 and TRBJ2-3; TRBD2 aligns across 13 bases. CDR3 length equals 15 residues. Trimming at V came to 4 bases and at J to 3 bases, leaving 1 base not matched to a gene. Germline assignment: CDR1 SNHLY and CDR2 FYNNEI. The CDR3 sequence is CASSGGLAGTDTQYF. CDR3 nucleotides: TGTGCCAGCAGTGGGGGACTAGCGGGAACAGATACGCAGTATTTT. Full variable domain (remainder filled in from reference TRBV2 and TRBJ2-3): EPEVTQTPSHQVTQMGQEVILRCVPISNHLYFYWYRQILGQKVEFLVSFYNNEISEKSEIFDDQFSVERPDGSNFTLKIRSTKLEDSAMYFCASSGGLAGTDTQYFGPGTRLTVL.

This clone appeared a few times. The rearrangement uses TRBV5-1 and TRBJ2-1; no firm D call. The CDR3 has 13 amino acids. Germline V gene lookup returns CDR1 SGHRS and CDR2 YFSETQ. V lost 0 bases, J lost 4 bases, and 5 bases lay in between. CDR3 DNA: TGCGCCAGCAGCTTGGACAGTTACAATGAGCAGTTCTTC. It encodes CASSLDSYNEQFF.

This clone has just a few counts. CDR3 coding DNA: TGTGCCTGGAAGGAACAGGGGGCCAATTCACCCCTCCACTTT. Its protein product is CAWKEQGANSPLHF. The chain carries TRBV30 and TRBJ1-6; the match to TRBD1 covers 9 bases. V gave up 4 bases and J gave up 7 bases; unmatched junction bases: 5. This CDR3 is built from 14 residues. Germline CDR1 GTSNPN, CDR2 SVGIG (reference sequence).

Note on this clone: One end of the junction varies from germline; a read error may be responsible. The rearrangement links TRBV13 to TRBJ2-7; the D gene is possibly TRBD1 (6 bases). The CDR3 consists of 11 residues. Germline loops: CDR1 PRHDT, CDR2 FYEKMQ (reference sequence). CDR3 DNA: TGTGCCAGCAGCTTGGGGGACACCCCAATTTTC. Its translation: CASSLGDTPIF.

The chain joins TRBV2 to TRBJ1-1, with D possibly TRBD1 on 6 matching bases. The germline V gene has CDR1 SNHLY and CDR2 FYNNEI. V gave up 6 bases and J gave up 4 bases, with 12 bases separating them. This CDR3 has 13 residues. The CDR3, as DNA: TGTGCCAGCAGACAGGGATGGAGCACTGAAGCTTTCTTT. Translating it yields CASRQGWSTEAFF.

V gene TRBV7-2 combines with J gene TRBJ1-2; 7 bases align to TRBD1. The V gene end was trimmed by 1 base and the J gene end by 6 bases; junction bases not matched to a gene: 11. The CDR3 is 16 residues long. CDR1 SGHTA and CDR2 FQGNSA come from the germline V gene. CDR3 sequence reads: CASSLVSGGGNHGYTF. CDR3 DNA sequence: TGTGCCAGCAGCTTAGTTTCAGGGGGAGGCAACCATGGCTACACCTTC.

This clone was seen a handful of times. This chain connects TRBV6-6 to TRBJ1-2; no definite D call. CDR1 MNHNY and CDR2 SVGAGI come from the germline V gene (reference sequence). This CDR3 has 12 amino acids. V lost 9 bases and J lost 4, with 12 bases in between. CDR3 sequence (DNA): TGTGCCAGTTCGGAGGGAGGCTATGGCTACACCTTC. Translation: CASSEGGYGYTF.

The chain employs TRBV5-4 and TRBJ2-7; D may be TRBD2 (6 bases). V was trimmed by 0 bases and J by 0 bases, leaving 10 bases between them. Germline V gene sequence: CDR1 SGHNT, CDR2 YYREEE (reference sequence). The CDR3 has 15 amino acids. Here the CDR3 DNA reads TGTGCCAGCAGCTTGGCCGGGAGTAGCTCCTACGAGCAGTACTTC. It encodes CASSLAGSSSYEQYF.

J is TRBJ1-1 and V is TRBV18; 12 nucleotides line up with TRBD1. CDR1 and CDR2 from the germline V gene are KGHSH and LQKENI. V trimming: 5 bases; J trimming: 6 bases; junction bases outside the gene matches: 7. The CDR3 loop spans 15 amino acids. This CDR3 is CASSSLGQGAAEAFF. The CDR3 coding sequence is TGTGCCAGCTCATCACTGGGACAGGGGGCGGCTGAAGCTTTCTTT.

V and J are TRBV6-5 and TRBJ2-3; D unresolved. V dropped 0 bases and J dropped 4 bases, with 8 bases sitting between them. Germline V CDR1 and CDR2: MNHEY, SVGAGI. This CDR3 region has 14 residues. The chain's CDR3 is CASSYSIQADTQYF. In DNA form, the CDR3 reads TGTGCCAGCAGTTACTCGATTCAGGCAGATACGCAGTATTTT.

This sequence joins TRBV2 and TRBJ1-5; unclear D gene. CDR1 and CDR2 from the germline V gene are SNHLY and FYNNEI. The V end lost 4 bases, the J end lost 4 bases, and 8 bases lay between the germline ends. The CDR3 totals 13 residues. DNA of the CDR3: TGTGCCAGCAGTGTAGCCGGGAATCAGCCCCAGCATTTT. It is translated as CASSVAGNQPQHF.

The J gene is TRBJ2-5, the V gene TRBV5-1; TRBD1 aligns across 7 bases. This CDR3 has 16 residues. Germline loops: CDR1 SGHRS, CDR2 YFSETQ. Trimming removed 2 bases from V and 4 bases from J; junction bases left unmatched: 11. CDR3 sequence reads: CASSFAATGSGETQYF. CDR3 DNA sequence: TGCGCCAGCAGCTTCGCGGCGACAGGGTCGGGAGAGACCCAGTACTTC.

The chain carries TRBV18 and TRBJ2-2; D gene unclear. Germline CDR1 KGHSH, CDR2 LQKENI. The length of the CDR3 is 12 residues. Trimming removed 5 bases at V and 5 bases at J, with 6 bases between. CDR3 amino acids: CASSLSTGELFF. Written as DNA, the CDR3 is TGTGCCAGCTCATTATCTACCGGGGAGCTGTTTTTT.

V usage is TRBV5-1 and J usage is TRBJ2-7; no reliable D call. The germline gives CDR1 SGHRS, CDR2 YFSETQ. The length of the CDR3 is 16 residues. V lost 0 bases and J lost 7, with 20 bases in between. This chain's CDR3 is CASSLAGPPGDWEQYF. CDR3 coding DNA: TGCGCCAGCAGCTTGGCGGGTCCCCCGGGCGACTGGGAGCAGTACTTC.

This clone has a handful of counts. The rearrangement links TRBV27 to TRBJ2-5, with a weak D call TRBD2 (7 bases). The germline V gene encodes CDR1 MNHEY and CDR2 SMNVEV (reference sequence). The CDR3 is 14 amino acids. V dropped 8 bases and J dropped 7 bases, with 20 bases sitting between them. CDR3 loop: CASGGGGSPGTQYF. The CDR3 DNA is TGTGCCAGCGGGGGCGGGGGAAGTCCGGGGACCCAGTACTTC.